The text below deals with one T cell receptor (beta chain). Its antigen is not yet known. No base-level quality is on record; no much larger clone is a single base apart. The sample is drawn from a study of blood T cell repertoires in COVID-19 (dated by TCRdb to the early 2020s). For the wider study: Collaborator samples came from the United States, Italy and Spain and covered acute and convalescent phases of COVID-19. The material from the prospective study consisted of cDNA or gDNA derived from T cells, B-cell-depleted T cells, or PBMCs. The dataset comprised deeply sampled blood TCRbeta repertoires from subjects exposed to, actively infected with, or recovered from COVID-19. The repertoires were made available in a free public database intended to serve as a resource for research on the immune response to SARS-CoV-2. Samples were obtained from the ongoing ImmuneRACE study (first 160 participants) and from roughly 1,300 subjects provided by 6 global collaborators. Sample metadata almost always included a de-identified subject ID, COVID-19 status, age in years and sex. Where HLA class I and class II types were available, the types were taken from metadata supplied by the sample provider, not from assay-based typing.

TCRbeta CDR3 regions were amplified from genomic DNA using the immunoSEQ Assay, a bias-controlled multiplex PCR. As for the authors' bioinformatics: Within the assay, amplification of reference gene primers was used to estimate how many nucleated cells each sample contained. Sequence reads were collapsed and filtered to measure the absolute abundance of every unique TCRbeta CDR3 rearrangement. For each sample, productive Simpson clonality was calculated as the square root of Simpson's diversity index across productive rearrangements. Entries here come from immuneACCESS through TCRdb and include only in-frame sequences with V and J called. Some clones fail to appear in such tables; in the studies checked, an unresolved V gene covers under half of the shortfall, and the cause of the remainder is unknown. The V and J calls and the clone size are those of that table, but D and trimming were determined from the DNA. This sample lists about 160,000 clones; roughly 89% were detected once. The top ten clonotypes cover 9% to 12% of the sample.

Overall results and qualifications from the work: The amount of clinical and demographic metadata varied by source and participant and was provided uncurated.

One collaborating source in Seattle enrolled patients while the patients were actively infected and followed the patients over time throughout the course of disease. Whole blood was collected in K2EDTA tubes by collaborating institutions according to the institutions' own protocols. For TCRbeta analysis, collaborators shipped samples in one of three forms: frozen whole blood, isolated PBMCs, or DNA extracted from either of those sample types. The sequenced sample was peripheral blood. This receptor was obtained from a woman aged 70-85 years with COVID-19, enrolled during active disease.

CDR3 region: CSVGELGTPGYTF. The nucleotide sequence is TGCAGCGTTGGGGAATTGGGGACTCCGGGCTACACCTTC. The chain is made from TRBV29-1 and TRBJ1-2; TRBD1 is perhaps the D gene, given 5 matching bases. The germline V gene yields SQVTM for CDR1 and ANQGSEA for CDR2. The CDR3 contains 13 residues, cysteine and phenylalanine counted. The entry retains the CDR3 DNA only, 39 bases that are in frame from base 1. The junction shows trimming of 4 bases on V and 8 bases on J, plus 17 bases between the germline ends.